These T cell receptor beta chains were read from a single sample in a study of blood T cell repertoires in COVID-19. Using immunoSEQ multiplex PCR, the repertoire was profiled, and TCRdb retains in-frame clones only, with some absent. The sample records about 130,000 clones, about 80% being singletons. Sequencing was performed on peripheral blood. These receptors all come from a human donor in a cohort sampled during active COVID-19. Each CDR3 is given with its conserved first and last residue. Each record gives: J gene, V gene, D gene, CDR3 DNA, CDR3 protein. A D gene is named only where the DNA matches it firmly.

TRBJ2-6 | TRBV2 | NA | TGTGCCAGCAGTGAACCCGGGGCTGGGGCCAACGTCCTGACTTTC | CASSEPGAGANVLTF
TRBJ1-3 | TRBV28 | TRBD1 | TGTGCCAGCAGTTTATTGGACCACAGGGGCCCTGGAAACACCATATATTTT | CASSLLDHRGPGNTIYF
TRBJ2-6 | TRBV5-6 | NA | TGTGCCAGCAGCTTGTACTCCTGGGGGGCCAACGTCCTGACTTTC | CASSLYSWGANVLTF
TRBJ2-7 | TRBV7-6 | TRBD1 | TGTGCCAGCAGCTCAATTCGGGACAGGGCCTACGAGCAGTACTTC | CASSSIRDRAYEQYF
TRBJ1-3 | TRBV5-1 | TRBD1 | TGCGCCAGCAGCCTCCTGACAGGGGACACCATATATTTT | CASSLLTGDTIYF
TRBJ1-1 | TRBV6-5 | NA | TGTGCCAGCAAATCGGGGGGCGTGGGCACTGAAGCTTTCTTT | CASKSGGVGTEAFF
TRBJ2-6 | TRBV5-1 | NA | TGCGCCAGCAGCCCAGGGGATTTCCCTGGGGCCAACGTCCTGACTTTC | CASSPGDFPGANVLTF
TRBJ1-5 | TRBV5-1 | TRBD1 | TGCGCCAGCAGCCTCGGGACAGATCAGCCCCAGCATTTT | CASSLGTDQPQHF
TRBJ1-2 | TRBV27 | NA | TGTGCCAGCAGCCCTCAGGGGAGTAGCTATGGCTACACCTTC | CASSPQGSSYGYTF
TRBJ2-3 | TRBV6-5 | NA | TGTGCCAGCGCTGGGCGAAGCCAAGATACGCAGTATTTT | CASAGRSQDTQYF